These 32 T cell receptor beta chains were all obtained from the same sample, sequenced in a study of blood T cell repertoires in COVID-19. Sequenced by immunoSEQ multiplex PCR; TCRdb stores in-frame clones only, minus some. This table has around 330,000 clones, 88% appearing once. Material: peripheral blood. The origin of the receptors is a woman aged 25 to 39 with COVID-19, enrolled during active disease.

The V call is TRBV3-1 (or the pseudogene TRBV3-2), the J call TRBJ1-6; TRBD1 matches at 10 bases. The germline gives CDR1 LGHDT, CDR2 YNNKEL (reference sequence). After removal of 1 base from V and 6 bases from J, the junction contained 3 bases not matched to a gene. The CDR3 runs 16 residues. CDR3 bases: TGTGCCAGCAGCCAAGCCGGGACAGGGGTTAATTCACCCCTCCACTTT. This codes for CASSQAGTGVNSPLHF.

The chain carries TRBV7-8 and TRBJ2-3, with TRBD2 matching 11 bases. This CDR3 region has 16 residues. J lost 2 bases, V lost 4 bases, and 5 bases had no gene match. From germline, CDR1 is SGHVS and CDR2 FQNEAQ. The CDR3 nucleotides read TGTGCCAGCAGCTGGATAGCGGGGGGGCTCACAGATACGCAGTATTTT. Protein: CASSWIAGGLTDTQYF.

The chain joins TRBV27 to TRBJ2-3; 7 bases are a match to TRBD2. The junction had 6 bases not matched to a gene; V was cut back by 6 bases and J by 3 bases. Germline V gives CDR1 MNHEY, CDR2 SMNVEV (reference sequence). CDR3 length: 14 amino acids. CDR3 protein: CASSLVGGTDTQYF. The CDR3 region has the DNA TGTGCCAGCAGCCTAGTGGGAGGGACAGATACGCAGTATTTT.

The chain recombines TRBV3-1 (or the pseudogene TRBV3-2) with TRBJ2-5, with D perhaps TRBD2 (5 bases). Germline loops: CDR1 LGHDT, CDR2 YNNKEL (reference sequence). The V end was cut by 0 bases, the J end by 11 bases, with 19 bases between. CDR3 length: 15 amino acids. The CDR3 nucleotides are TGTGCCAGCAGCCAAGATCAAAATGAGGGCCGGGGTCAGTACTTC. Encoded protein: CASSQDQNEGRGQYF.

CDR3 sequence: CASRVGQPTNEKLFF. The CDR3 nucleotides are TGTGCCAGCAGAGTGGGACAGCCAACTAATGAAAAACTGTTTTTT. This sequence joins TRBV2 and TRBJ1-4, with 7 bases lining up with TRBD1. The germline gives CDR1 SNHLY, CDR2 FYNNEI. V dropped 6 bases and J dropped 0; count of bases not matched to a gene: 4. CDR3 length: 15 amino acids.

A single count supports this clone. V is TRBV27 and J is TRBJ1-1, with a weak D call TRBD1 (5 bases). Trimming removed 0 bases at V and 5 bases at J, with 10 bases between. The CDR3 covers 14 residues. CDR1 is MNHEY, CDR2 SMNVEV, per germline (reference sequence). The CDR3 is CASSLSMGGTEAFF. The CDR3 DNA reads TGTGCCAGCAGTTTATCGATGGGGGGGACTGAAGCTTTCTTT.

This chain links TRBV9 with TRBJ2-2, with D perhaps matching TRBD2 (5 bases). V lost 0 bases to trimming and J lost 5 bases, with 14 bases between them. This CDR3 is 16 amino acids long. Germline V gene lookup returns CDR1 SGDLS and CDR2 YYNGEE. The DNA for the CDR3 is TGTGCCAGCAGCGTAGGTCTGAGGGTTCAGACCGGGGAGCTGTTTTTT. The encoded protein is CASSVGLRVQTGELFF.

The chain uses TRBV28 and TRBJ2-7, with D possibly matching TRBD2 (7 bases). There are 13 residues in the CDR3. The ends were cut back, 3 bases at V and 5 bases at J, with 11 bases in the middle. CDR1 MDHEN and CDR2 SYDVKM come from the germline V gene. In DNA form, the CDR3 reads TGTGCCAGCAGTTTTGGGGGGGCAGACGAGCAGTACGTC. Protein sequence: CASSFGGADEQYV.

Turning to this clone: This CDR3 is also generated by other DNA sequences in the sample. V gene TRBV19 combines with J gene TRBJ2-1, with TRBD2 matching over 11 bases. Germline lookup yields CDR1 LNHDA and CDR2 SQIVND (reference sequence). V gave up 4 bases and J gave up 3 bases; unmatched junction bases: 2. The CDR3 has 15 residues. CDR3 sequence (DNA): TGTGCCAGTAGTACCCTAGCGGGGGGCTACAATGAGCAGTTCTTC. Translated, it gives CASSTLAGGYNEQFF.

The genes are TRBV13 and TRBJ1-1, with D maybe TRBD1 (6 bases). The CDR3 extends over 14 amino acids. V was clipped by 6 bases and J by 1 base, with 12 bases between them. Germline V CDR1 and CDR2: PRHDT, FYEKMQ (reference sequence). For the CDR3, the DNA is TGTGCCAGCAGACACGCGACAGGGAACACTGAAGCTTTCTTT. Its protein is CASRHATGNTEAFF.

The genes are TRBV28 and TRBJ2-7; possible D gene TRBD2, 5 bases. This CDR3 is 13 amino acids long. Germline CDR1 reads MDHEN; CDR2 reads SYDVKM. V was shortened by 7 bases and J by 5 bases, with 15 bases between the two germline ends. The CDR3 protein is CASTLAGLHEQYV. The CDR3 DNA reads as TGTGCCAGCACTTTGGCGGGTCTCCACGAGCAGTACGTC.

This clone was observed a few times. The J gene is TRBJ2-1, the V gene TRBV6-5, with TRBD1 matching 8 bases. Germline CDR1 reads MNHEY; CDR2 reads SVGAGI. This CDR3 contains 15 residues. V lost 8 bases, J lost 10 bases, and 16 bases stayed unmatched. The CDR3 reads CASRGRDRRYFEQFF. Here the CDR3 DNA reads TGTGCCAGCCGCGGACGGGACAGGCGCTATTTCGAGCAGTTCTTC.

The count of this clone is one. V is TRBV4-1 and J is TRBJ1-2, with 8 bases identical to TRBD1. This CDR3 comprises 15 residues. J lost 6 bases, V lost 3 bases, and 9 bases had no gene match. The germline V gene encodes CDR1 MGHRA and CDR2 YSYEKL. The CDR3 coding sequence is TGCGCCAGCAGCCATGAGTCAGGGGGCGCGGATGGCTACACCTTC. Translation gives CASSHESGGADGYTF.

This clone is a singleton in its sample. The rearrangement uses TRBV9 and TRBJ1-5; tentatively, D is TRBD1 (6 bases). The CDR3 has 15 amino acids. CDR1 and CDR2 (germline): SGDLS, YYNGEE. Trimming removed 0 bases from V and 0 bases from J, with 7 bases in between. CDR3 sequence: CASSVAGDSNQPQHF. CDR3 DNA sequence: TGTGCCAGCAGCGTAGCAGGGGATAGCAATCAGCCCCAGCATTTT.

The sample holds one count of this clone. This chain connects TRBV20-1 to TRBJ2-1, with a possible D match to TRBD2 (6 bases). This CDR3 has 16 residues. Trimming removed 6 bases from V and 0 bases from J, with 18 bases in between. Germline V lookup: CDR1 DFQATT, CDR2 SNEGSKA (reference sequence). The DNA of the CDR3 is TGCAGTGCCAGTTTCCGGGACTGGTACTCCTACAATGAGCAGTTCTTC. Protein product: CSASFRDWYSYNEQFF.

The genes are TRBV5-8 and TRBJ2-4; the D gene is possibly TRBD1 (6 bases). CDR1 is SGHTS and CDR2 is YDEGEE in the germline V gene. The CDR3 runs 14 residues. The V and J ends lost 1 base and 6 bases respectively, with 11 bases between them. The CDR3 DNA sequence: TGTGCCAGCAGCTTGAAGATGGGGGCAAACATTCAGTACTTC. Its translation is CASSLKMGANIQYF.

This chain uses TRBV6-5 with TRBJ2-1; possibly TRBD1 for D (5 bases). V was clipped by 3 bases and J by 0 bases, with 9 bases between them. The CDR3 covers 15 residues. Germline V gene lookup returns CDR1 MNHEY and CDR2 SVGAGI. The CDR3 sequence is CASSYTGSSYNEQFF. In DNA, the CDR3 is TGTGCCAGCAGTTATACAGGCAGCTCCTACAATGAGCAGTTCTTC.

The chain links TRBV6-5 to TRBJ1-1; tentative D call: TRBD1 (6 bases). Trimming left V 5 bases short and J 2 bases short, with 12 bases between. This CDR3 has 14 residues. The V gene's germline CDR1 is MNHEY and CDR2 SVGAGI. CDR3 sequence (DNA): TGTGCCAGCAGTCAGATCAGGGGTAACACTGAAGCTTTCTTT. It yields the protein CASSQIRGNTEAFF.

CDR3 nucleotide sequence: TGTGCCAGCAGGTCCCCCGGACAGGCCTATGGCTACACCTTC. Encoded protein: CASRSPGQAYGYTF. The chain is built from TRBV28 and TRBJ1-2; TRBD1 matches 7 bases. This CDR3 spans 14 amino acids. V was clipped by 6 bases and J by 4 bases; unmatched bases: 8. In germline, CDR1 is MDHEN, CDR2 SYDVKM.

The CDR3 DNA reads TGTGCCACCCGGGACAACTCCTACGAGCAGTACTTC. Translation gives CATRDNSYEQYF. The rearrangement uses TRBV2 and TRBJ2-7, with D maybe TRBD1 (6 bases). This CDR3 comprises 12 residues. Germline CDR1 and CDR2: SNHLY and FYNNEI. V lost 10 bases to trimming and J lost 0 bases, with 10 bases between them.

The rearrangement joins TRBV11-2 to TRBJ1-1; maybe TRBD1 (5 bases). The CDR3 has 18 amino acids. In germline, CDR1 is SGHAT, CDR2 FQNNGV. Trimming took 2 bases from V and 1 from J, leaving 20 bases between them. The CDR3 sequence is CASSLFRDWVSRNTEAFF. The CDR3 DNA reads TGTGCCAGCAGCTTATTCAGGGATTGGGTATCGCGGAACACTGAAGCTTTCTTT. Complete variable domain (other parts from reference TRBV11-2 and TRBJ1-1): EAGVAQSPRYKIIEKRQSVAFWCNPISGHATLYWYQQILGQGPKLLIQFQNNGVVDDSQLPKDRFSAERLKGVDSTLKIQPAKLEDSAVYLCASSLFRDWVSRNTEAFFGQGTRLTVV.

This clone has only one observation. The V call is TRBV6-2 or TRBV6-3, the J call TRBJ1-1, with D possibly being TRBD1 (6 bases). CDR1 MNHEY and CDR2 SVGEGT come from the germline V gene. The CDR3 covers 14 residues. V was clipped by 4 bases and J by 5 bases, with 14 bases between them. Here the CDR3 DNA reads TGTGCCAGCAGTTTCAGGGGCGGATGGACTGAAGCTTTCTTT. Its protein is CASSFRGGWTEAFF.

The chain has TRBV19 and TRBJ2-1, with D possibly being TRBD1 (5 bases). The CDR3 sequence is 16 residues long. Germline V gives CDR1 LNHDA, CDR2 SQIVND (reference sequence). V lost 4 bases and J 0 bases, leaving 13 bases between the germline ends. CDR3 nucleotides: TGTGCCAGTAGTACCAGACAGTTTAGCTCCTACAATGAGCAGTTCTTC. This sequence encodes CASSTRQFSSYNEQFF.

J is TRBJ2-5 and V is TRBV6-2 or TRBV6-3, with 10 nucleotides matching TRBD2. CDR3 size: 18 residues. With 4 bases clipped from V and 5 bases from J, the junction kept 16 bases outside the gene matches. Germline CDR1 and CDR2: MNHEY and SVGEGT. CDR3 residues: CASSSRLGLAGEGETQYF. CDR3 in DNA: TGTGCCAGCAGTTCGCGGTTGGGTCTAGCGGGGGAAGGGGAGACCCAGTACTTC.

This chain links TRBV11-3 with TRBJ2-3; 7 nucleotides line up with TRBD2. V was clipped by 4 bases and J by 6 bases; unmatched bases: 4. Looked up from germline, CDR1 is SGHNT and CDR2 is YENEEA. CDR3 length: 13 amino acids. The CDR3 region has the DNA TGTGCCAGCAGCTCAGGGCGGGAGGATACGCAGTATTTT. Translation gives CASSSGREDTQYF.

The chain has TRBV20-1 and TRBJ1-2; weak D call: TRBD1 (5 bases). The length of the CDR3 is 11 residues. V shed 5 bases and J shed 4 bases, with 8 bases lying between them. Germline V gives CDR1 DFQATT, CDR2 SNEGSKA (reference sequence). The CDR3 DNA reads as TGCAGTGCTTCTGACAGCTATGGCTACACCTTC. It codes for CSASDSYGYTF.

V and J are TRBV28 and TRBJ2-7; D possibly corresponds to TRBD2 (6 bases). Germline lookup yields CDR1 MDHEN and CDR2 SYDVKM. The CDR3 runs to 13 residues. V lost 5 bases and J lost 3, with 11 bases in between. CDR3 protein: CASSVAGNYEQYV. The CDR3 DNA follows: TGTGCCAGCAGTGTCGCGGGGAACTACGAGCAGTACGTC.

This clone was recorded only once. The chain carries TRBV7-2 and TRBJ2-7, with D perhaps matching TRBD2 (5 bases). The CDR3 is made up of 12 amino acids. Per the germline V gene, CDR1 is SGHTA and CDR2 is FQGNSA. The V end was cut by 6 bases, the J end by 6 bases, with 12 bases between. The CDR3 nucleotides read TGTGCCAGCAGTTTCACCGAGGGCGAGCAGTACGTC. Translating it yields CASSFTEGEQYV.

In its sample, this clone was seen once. CDR3 loop: CASSSQWGNYLAGYTF. CDR3 DNA: TGTGCCAGCAGCTCGCAATGGGGCAATTATTTGGCTGGCTACACCTTC. The V call is TRBV5-6, the J call TRBJ1-2; TRBD1 might be the D (5 bases). V was cut by 3 bases and J by 7 bases, with 22 bases left in between. There are 16 residues in the CDR3. The germline gives CDR1 SGHDT, CDR2 YYEEEE.

CDR3 nucleotides: TGTGCCAGCAGCTTATACGGTGCGGCCGGGGAGCTGTTTTTT. It yields the protein CASSLYGAAGELFF. V usage is TRBV7-9 and J usage is TRBJ2-2, with unresolved D. Germline CDR1 and CDR2: SEHNR and FQNEAQ (reference sequence). The CDR3 loop spans 14 amino acids. V lost 2 bases to trimming and J lost 6 bases, with 10 bases between them. Filled out from reference TRBV7-9 and TRBJ2-2, the complete variable domain reads DTGVSQNPRHKITKRGQNVTFRCDPISEHNRLYWYRQTLGQGPEFLTYFQNEAQLEKSRLLSDRFSAERPKGSFSTLEIQRTEQGDSAMYLCASSLYGAAGELFFGEGSRLTVL.

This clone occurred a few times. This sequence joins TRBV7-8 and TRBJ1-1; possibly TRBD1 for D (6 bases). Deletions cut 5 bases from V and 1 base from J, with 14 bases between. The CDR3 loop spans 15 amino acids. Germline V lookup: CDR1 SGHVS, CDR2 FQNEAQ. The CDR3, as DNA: TGTGCCAGCAGCCTGGACAGTTTCCGGAACACTGAAGCTTTCTTT. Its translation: CASSLDSFRNTEAFF.

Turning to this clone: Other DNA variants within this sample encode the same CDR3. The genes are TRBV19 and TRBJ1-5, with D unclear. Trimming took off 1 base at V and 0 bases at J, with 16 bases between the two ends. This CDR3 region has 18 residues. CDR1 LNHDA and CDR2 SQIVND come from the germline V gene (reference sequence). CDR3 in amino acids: CASSIGRVPLYSNQPQHF. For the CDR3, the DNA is TGTGCCAGTAGTATAGGGAGGGTTCCATTATATAGCAATCAGCCCCAGCATTTT.